The 13 T cell receptor beta chains reported below all come from one sample, sequenced in a study of cytomegalovirus exposure and HLA in healthy donors. The PCR had 60 Vbeta and 13 Jbeta primers. Clones were read by immunoSEQ multiplex PCR, and TCRdb kept only the in-frame ones, dropping some. The top ten hold approximately 3% of the sample, which has about 160,000 clones, over 60% seen once. The specimen was PBMCs. The receptors were gathered from a woman younger than 45 in good health and CMV-seronegative.

The rearrangement joins TRBV9 to TRBJ1-4; 7 positions match TRBD1. V was clipped by 3 bases and J by 3 bases; unmatched bases: 8. The length of the CDR3 is 16 residues. Per the germline V gene, CDR1 is SGDLS and CDR2 is YYNGEE. The CDR3 reads CASSAHPGGSNEKLFF. CDR3 sequence (DNA): TGTGCCAGCAGCGCACATCCAGGGGGTTCTAATGAAAAACTGTTTTTT.

The chain joins TRBV27 to TRBJ1-2; D possibly corresponds to TRBD1 (6 bases). CDR1 MNHEY and CDR2 SMNVEV come from the germline V gene (reference sequence). With 5 bases removed from V and 8 bases from J, the gap between germline ends came to 15 bases. The CDR3 covers 13 residues. CDR3 coding DNA: TGTGCCAGCAGTCCGCCCACAGGGATCGGCTACACCTTC. It yields the protein CASSPPTGIGYTF.

The rearrangement links TRBV28 to TRBJ2-7; perhaps TRBD2 as D (6 bases). The V gene's germline CDR1 is MDHEN and CDR2 SYDVKM. With 8 bases removed from V and 3 bases from J, the gap between germline ends came to 8 bases. There are 11 residues in the CDR3. For the CDR3, the DNA is TGTGCCAGCGGGGAGGACTACGAGCAGTACTTC. It translates to CASGEDYEQYF.

The sample holds one count of this clone. V usage is TRBV10-3 and J usage is TRBJ2-1; D not resolved. Germline CDR1 ENHRY, CDR2 SYGVKD. CDR3 length: 16 residues. Trimming left V 0 bases short and J 5 bases short, with 14 bases between. The CDR3 protein is CAISESKITNNNEQFF. DNA for the CDR3: TGTGCCATCAGTGAGTCGAAAATCACAAACAACAATGAGCAGTTCTTC.

The gene calls are TRBV6-5 and TRBJ2-5; 7 nucleotides align to TRBD1. The J call may be mistaken, given a closer DNA end match to TRBJ2-7. Germline lookup yields CDR1 MNHEY and CDR2 SVGAGI. This CDR3 spans 14 amino acids. The CDR3 here is CASSSTGDPYEQYF. In DNA form, the CDR3 reads TGTGCCAGCAGTTCCACAGGGGACCCCTACGAGCAGTACTTC.

The chain couples TRBV4-3 to TRBJ2-4, with D tentatively TRBD1 (6 bases). The CDR3 contains 15 residues. The V gene's germline CDR1 is LGHNA and CDR2 YSLEER. Trimming took 4 bases from V and 0 from J, leaving 10 bases between them. The CDR3 region has the DNA TGCGCCAGCAGCCCAGGGACACTAGCCAAAAACATTCAGTACTTC. This encodes CASSPGTLAKNIQYF.

The chain joins TRBV5-1 to TRBJ1-1; possible D gene TRBD1, 6 bases. The CDR3 totals 14 residues. CDR1 and CDR2 from the germline V gene are SGHRS and YFSETQ. The V end was cut by 5 bases, the J end by 0 bases, with 11 bases between. The CDR3 DNA follows: TGCGCCAGCAGGATCAGGGGAGTGAACACTGAAGCTTTCTTT. This encodes CASRIRGVNTEAFF. Filled out from reference TRBV5-1 and TRBJ1-1, the complete variable domain reads KAGVTQTPRYLIKTRGQQVTLSCSPISGHRSVSWYQQTPGQGLQFLFEYFSETQRNKGNFPGRFSGRQFSNSRSEMNVSTLELGDSALYLCASRIRGVNTEAFFGQGTRLTVV.

The V and J genes are TRBV15 and TRBJ2-5; tentative D call: TRBD1 (5 bases). V lost 9 bases and J 4 bases, leaving 15 bases between the germline ends. Germline V gives CDR1 LNHNV, CDR2 YYDKDF (reference sequence). The CDR3 is 13 residues long. The CDR3 sequence is CATTVARGETQYF. As DNA, the CDR3 is TGTGCCACAACTGTAGCTAGGGGAGAGACCCAGTACTTC.

The rearrangement joins TRBV5-1 to TRBJ2-5; 9 nucleotides agree with TRBD1. CDR1 SGHRS and CDR2 YFSETQ come from the germline V gene. V trimming: 7 bases; J trimming: 5 bases; junction bases outside the gene matches: 12. The CDR3 totals 15 residues. The CDR3 is CASGTYRGRRETQYF. Written as DNA, the CDR3 is TGCGCCAGCGGAACATACAGGGGGCGACGGGAGACCCAGTACTTC. The full variable domain, with the rest looked up from reference TRBV5-1 and TRBJ2-5, is KAGVTQTPRYLIKTRGQQVTLSCSPISGHRSVSWYQQTPGQGLQFLFEYFSETQRNKGNFPGRFSGRQFSNSRSEMNVSTLELGDSALYLCASGTYRGRRETQYFGPGTRLLVL.

The chain uses TRBV4-1 and TRBJ2-7; 9 bases agree with TRBD1. Losses at the gene ends were 3 bases for V and 3 bases for J; bases not matched to a gene: 3. Germline loops: CDR1 MGHRA, CDR2 YSYEKL. This CDR3 is 14 amino acids long. The DNA of the CDR3 is TGCGCCAGCAGCCAGGGGACAGGGTACTACGAGCAGTACTTC. It codes for CASSQGTGYYEQYF.

The genes are TRBV6-5 and TRBJ2-2; possible D gene TRBD1, 6 bases. V lost 4 bases, J lost 6 bases, and 15 bases lay in between. The germline V gene has CDR1 MNHEY and CDR2 SVGAGI. This CDR3 is 15 amino acids long. CDR3 protein: CASSLSRGRAGELFF. The CDR3 DNA follows: TGTGCCAGCAGTTTATCCAGGGGAAGGGCCGGGGAGCTGTTTTTT.

This clone has only a few counts. V is TRBV19 and J is TRBJ2-2, with D tentatively TRBD1 (5 bases). CDR1 LNHDA and CDR2 SQIVND come from the germline V gene (reference sequence). This CDR3 spans 14 amino acids. V was pared by 4 bases and J by 0 bases, with 6 bases between. CDR3 residues: CASSTTANTGELFF. The CDR3 DNA reads TGTGCCAGTAGTACGACAGCGAACACCGGGGAGCTGTTTTTT.

The chain links TRBV29-1 to TRBJ2-1, with D perhaps TRBD2 (5 bases). Trimming removed 1 base from V and 10 bases from J, with 17 bases in between. This CDR3 is 14 amino acids long. The germline V gene encodes CDR1 SQVTM and CDR2 ANQGSEA. CDR3 in DNA: TGCAGCGTTGAAGCCCTGGGCAAACTAGGAGAGCAGTTCTTC. It encodes CSVEALGKLGEQFF.